This T cell receptor beta chain was documented in a study of blood T cell repertoires in COVID-19. Study context: Some COVID-19 samples were acute and others convalescent; all came from the United States, Italy and Spain. From T cells, B-cell-depleted T cells, or PBMCs came the material, which was cDNA or gDNA.

The CDR3 is 16 amino acids. With 0 bases clipped from V and 6 bases from J, the junction kept 9 bases outside the gene matches. Germline values: CDR1 SGHRS, CDR2 YFSETQ. Some clones are missing from TCRdb's copy, which holds only in-frame ones; the method was immunoSEQ multiplex PCR. The data show 270,000 or so clones, approximately 83% seen once. The rearrangement joins TRBV5-1 to TRBJ2-3, with 8 bases fitting TRBD2. Sequenced sample: peripheral blood. The TCR originated in a woman aged 45-59 years who had recovered from COVID-19. CDR3 sequence: CASSLAGGAEGDTQYF. As DNA, the CDR3 is TGCGCCAGCAGCTTGGCGGGAGGGGCCGAGGGGGATACGCAGTATTTT.